Described below is a single T cell receptor beta chain sequence and its context. The entry originates in a study of blood T cell repertoires in COVID-19. Study context: T cells, B-cell-depleted T cells, or PBMCs supplied cDNA or gDNA.

Patients at the Seattle site were enrolled during active infection and followed longitudinally. The table came from immunoSEQ multiplex PCR; TCRdb's copy has only in-frame clones and leaves some out. The profile shows 400,000 to 450,000 clones, more than 70% of them singletons. The CDR3 length is 15 residues. V dropped 1 base and J dropped 8; count of bases not matched to a gene: 7. Germline V gene data show CDR1 as MNHEY and CDR2 as SMNVEV (reference sequence). This TCR came from a woman aged 50 to 60 with COVID-19, enrolled during active disease. Sequencing was carried out using peripheral blood. This chain links TRBV27 with TRBJ2-1, with TRBD2 matching 8 bases. The CDR3 loop is CASSLYGAGGDEQFF. CDR3 bases: TGTGCCAGCAGTTTATATGGGGCCGGGGGGGATGAGCAGTTCTTC.